This is a list of T cell receptor beta chains from one sample in a study of OX40 agonist ivuxolimab in advanced cancers. Generated by immunoSEQ multiplex PCR, the TCRdb table keeps only in-frame clones and is missing some. The sample has more than 70,000 clones; more than 80% are singletons. The input for sequencing was CD4+ or CD8+ T cells sorted from blood, taken in a trial of the OX40 agonist ivuxolimab. These receptors came from an adult with an advanced solid tumor such as melanoma, head and neck, liver or kidney cancer. Both conserved end residues are part of each CDR3. D genes are given only for firm matches. The size of a clone is reported for some rows only, either as once, few or many, or as a class for expanded clones.

clone_size	j_call	v_call	cdr3_length	d_call	cdr3_nt	cdr3_aa
NA	TRBJ2-1	TRBV11-2	10	NA	TGTGCCAGCAGCTTTAATGAGCAGTTCTTC	CASSFNEQFF
NA	TRBJ2-7	TRBV7-2	14	NA	TGTGCCAGCAGCTTAGATGGACAGCTCTACGAGCAGTACTTC	CASSLDGQLYEQYF
NA	TRBJ2-7	TRBV9	12	TRBD2	TGTGCCAGCAACCGGGGGGGGCTCGAGCAGTACTTC	CASNRGGLEQYF
few	TRBJ2-2	TRBV27	14	NA	TGTGCCAGCAGTTCCCAGGGCGGCACCGGGGAGCTGTTTTTT	CASSSQGGTGELFF
NA	TRBJ1-6	TRBV30	13	TRBD1	TGTGCCTGGAGAGGACAGGGCGTTTCACCCCTCCACTTT	CAWRGQGVSPLHF
NA	TRBJ1-2	TRBV7-6	14	NA	TGTGCCAGCAGCCAAAGGAGGTTAGGGGATGGCTACACCTTC	CASSQRRLGDGYTF
NA	TRBJ2-1	TRBV6-5	15	TRBD2	TGTGCCAGCAGACGCGGGAGGAGCTCCTACAATGAGCAGTTCTTC	CASRRGRSSYNEQFF
NA	TRBJ2-5	TRBV4-3	15	NA	TGCGCCAGCAGCCAAGATGTCCGGCACCAAGAGACCCAGTACTTC	CASSQDVRHQETQYF
NA	TRBJ2-1	TRBV7-2	15	NA	TGTGCCAGCAGCCAGACGGGGACACTATACAATGAGCAGTTCTTC	CASSQTGTLYNEQFF
once	TRBJ2-5	TRBV7-8	15	TRBD1	TGTGCCAGCAGCTTCTTACAGGGGAACAGAGAGACCCAGTACTTC	CASSFLQGNRETQYF
NA	TRBJ1-1	TRBV18	13	NA	TGTGCCAGCTCCATCCAGGGTTGGACTGAAGCTTTCTTT	CASSIQGWTEAFF
NA	TRBJ2-7	TRBV4-1	19	TRBD2	TGCGCCAGCAGCCAAGATTCGGCTAGCGGGAGGGCCAGGTCCTACGAGCAGTACTTC	CASSQDSASGRARSYEQYF
NA	TRBJ2-1	TRBV19	13	NA	TGTGCCAGTAGAGCATACCAGTCGGATGAGCAGTTCTTC	CASRAYQSDEQFF
NA	TRBJ2-7	TRBV6-5	13	TRBD2	TGTGCCAGCAGATGGACTAGCGGCTACGAGCAGTACTTC	CASRWTSGYEQYF
NA	TRBJ2-2	TRBV19	15	NA	TGTGCCAGTAGTCCCGGGACAACGAACACCGGGGAGCTGTTTTTT	CASSPGTTNTGELFF
once	TRBJ1-2	TRBV28	13	NA	TGTGCCAGCAGTTTATTCCAGGGGCATGGCTACACCTTC	CASSLFQGHGYTF
NA	TRBJ2-5	TRBV5-4	15	TRBD2	TGTGCCAGCAGCTTGGGTGGCGGGGGCCAAGAGACCCAGTACTTC	CASSLGGGGQETQYF
NA	TRBJ2-1	TRBV18	14	TRBD1	TGTGCCAGCTCACCGACAGGGTCCTACAATGAGCAGTTCTTC	CASSPTGSYNEQFF
NA	TRBJ1-5	TRBV28	15	TRBD1	TGTGCCAGCAGTACCCGGGACAGGGCGAATCAGCCCCAGCATTTT	CASSTRDRANQPQHF
once	TRBJ1-6	TRBV6-5	14	NA	TGTGCCAGCAGTTACGCCCACGGTGCTTCACCCCTCCACTTT	CASSYAHGASPLHF
NA	TRBJ2-5	TRBV20-1	10	NA	TGCAGTGCTAGCAAGGAGACCCAGTACTTC	CSASKETQYF
NA	TRBJ2-1	TRBV18	15	TRBD2	TGTGCCAGCTCGCCTCGGACTAGCGCATACAATGAGCAGTTCTTC	CASSPRTSAYNEQFF
NA	TRBJ2-5	TRBV30	15	NA	TGTGCCTGGAGTAAAAGCAGGGGATACCAAGAGACCCAGTACTTC	CAWSKSRGYQETQYF
NA	TRBJ2-3	TRBV11-2	16	NA	TGTGCCAGCAGCTTAGGTGCCCAGCGAGCCACAGATACGCAGTATTTT	CASSLGAQRATDTQYF
NA	TRBJ2-2	TRBV11-2	13	NA	TGTGCCAGCAGCTTCACTAGAACCGGGGAGCTGTTTTTT	CASSFTRTGELFF
NA	TRBJ1-5	TRBV19	13	NA	TGTGCCAGTAGTACAGGGCAATTTTGGCCCCAGCATTTT	CASSTGQFWPQHF
once	TRBJ2-1	TRBV10-3	17	TRBD2	TGTGCCATCAGTGGAAGGCGGGAGGACCCCCAAAACAATGAGCAGTTCTTC	CAISGRREDPQNNEQFF
NA	TRBJ2-5	TRBV7-2	16	NA	TGTGCCAGCAGCTCCAGCCCGGGACACCCTATAGGGACCCAGTACTTC	CASSSSPGHPIGTQYF
NA	TRBJ2-3	TRBV6-6	14	NA	TGTGCCAGCCGGGGTACCGTCGTCACAGATACGCAGTATTTT	CASRGTVVTDTQYF
NA	TRBJ2-5	TRBV21-1	16	NA	TGTGCCAGCAGCAAAGTAGGGACAGGGGTTTCAGAGACCCAGTACTTC	CASSKVGTGVSETQYF
NA	TRBJ1-6	TRBV5-1	16	NA	TGCGCCAGCAGCTTGGATCTGAGCTCCTATAATTCACCCCTCCACTTT	CASSLDLSSYNSPLHF
NA	TRBJ1-1	TRBV5-6	14	NA	TGTGCCAGCAGCTTGGTGGTTCCGAACACTGAAGCTTTCTTT	CASSLVVPNTEAFF